The clone carrying this T cell receptor beta chain was detected once. Then a second PCR, running roughly 7 to 12 cycles, was carried out with a sample-barcoded 5' primer and a J-beta primer mix. TCRdb used MiXCR to reprocess the 5' RACE reads, holding one entry per CDR3 protein. The table lists about 930,000 distinct CDR3 sequences, 29% of them singletons. This entry is derived from a study of blood T cells in healthy people across ages. The germline gives CDR1 KGHSH, CDR2 LQKENI. The CDR3 loop spans 15 amino acids. This same sample was also taken into another study, of T cells of mothers and their children.

This receptor was taken from a woman in her 40s in good health. The rearrangement uses TRBV18 and TRBJ2-4, with 7 bases identical to TRBD1. The end of the DNA is better explained by TRBJ2-7, so the J call may be wrong. The sample comprised blood. CDR3 nucleotide sequence: TGTGCCAGCTCACCCGCTGTTGGGACAGCCTACGAGCAGTACTTC. Amino acid sequence: CASSPAVGTAYEQYF.